This TCR beta chain comes out of a study of blood T cell repertoires in COVID-19. Background on the study: Both acute and convalescent COVID-19 samples were obtained from the United States, Italy and Spain.

Per the original methods: Cell counts per sample came from amplifying reference gene primers. Repertoires were generated with immunoSEQ multiplex PCR, while TCRdb's copy carries only in-frame clones and drops some. Clone size and the V and J calls come from that table; the DNA yielded D and trimming. The table includes more than 150,000 clones, roughly 80% detected once. CDR1 is SEHNR and CDR2 is FQNEAQ in the germline V gene (reference sequence). The CDR3 loop spans 11 amino acids. Trimming removed 8 bases at V and 4 bases at J, with 8 bases between. The sequenced sample consisted of peripheral blood. This TCR came from a man younger than 45 with active or convalescent COVID-19. This sequence joins TRBV7-9 and TRBJ2-5; D possibly corresponds to TRBD2 (5 bases). Written as DNA, the CDR3 is TGTGCCAGCGAGGGTATAGAGACCCAGTACTTC. Encoded protein: CASEGIETQYF.